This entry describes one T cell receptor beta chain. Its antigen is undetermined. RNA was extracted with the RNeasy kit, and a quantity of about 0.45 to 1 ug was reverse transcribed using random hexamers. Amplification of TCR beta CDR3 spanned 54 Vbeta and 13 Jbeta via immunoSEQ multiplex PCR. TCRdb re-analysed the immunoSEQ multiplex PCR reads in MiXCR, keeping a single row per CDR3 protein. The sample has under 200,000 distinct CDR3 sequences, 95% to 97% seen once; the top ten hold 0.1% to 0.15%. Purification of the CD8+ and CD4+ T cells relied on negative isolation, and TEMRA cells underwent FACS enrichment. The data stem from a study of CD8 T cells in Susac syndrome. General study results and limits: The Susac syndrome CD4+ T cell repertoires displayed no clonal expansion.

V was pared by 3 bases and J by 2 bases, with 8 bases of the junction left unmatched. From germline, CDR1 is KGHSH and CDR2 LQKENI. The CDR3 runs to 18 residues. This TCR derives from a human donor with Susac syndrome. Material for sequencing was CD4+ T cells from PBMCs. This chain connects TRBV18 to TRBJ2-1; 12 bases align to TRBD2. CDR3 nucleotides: TGTGCCAGCTCACCGTGGACTAGCGGGAATCTTGCCTACAATGAGCAGTTCTTC. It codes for CASSPWTSGNLAYNEQFF.